This entry concerns a single T cell receptor beta chain. Cohort allocation depended upon clinical history that participants reported. The study recruited exposed participants who had met a COVID-19 case within 2 weeks before entry. The data stem from a study of blood T cell repertoires in COVID-19. Looking at the study overall: PBMCs, B-cell-depleted T cells, or T cells provided the cDNA or gDNA that made up the material.

In the original processing: For nucleated cells, counts were estimated from reference gene primer amplification. TCRdb keeps only in-frame clones here, not all; method: immunoSEQ multiplex PCR. That table gives V, J and clone size, and the DNA gave D and trimming. The sample shows 260,000 or so clones, roughly 85% of them seen only once. Specimen: PBMCs or T cells enriched from blood (not recorded which). This TCR was sampled from a woman in her 40s who had been exposed to COVID-19.

CDR3 DNA: TGTGCCAGCAGATTGGAGGGTTTAAAGGGTTCACCCCTCCACTTT. Translating it yields CASRLEGLKGSPLHF. The chain carries TRBV6-5 and TRBJ1-6; D gene uncertain. The CDR3 runs 15 residues. The V gene lost 6 bases and the J gene lost 9 bases, with 18 bases spanning the gap. Germline V gene lookup returns CDR1 MNHEY and CDR2 SVGAGI.